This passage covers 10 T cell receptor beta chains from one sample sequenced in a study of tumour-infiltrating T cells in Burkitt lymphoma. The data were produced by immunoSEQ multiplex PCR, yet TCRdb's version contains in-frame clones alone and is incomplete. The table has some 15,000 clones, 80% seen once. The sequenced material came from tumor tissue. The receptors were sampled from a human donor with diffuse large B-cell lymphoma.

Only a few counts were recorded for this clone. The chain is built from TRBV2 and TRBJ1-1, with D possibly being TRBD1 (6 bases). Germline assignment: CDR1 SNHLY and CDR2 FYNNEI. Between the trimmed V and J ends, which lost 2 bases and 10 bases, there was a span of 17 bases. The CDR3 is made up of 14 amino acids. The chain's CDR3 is CASSEYMAGAGAFF. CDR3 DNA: TGTGCCAGCAGTGAATACATGGCAGGGGCCGGAGCTTTCTTT.

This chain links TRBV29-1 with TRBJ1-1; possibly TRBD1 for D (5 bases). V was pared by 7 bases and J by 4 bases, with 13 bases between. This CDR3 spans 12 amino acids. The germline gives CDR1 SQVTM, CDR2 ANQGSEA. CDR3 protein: CSAGREGTEAFF. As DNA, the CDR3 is TGCAGCGCCGGCAGGGAGGGCACTGAAGCTTTCTTT.

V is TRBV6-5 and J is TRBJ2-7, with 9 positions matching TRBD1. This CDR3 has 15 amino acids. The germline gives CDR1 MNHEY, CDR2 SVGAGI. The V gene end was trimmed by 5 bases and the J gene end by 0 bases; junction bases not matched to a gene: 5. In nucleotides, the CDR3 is TGTGCCAGCAGTCGGACAGGGGAAAGCTCCTACGAGCAGTACTTC. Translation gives CASSRTGESSYEQYF.

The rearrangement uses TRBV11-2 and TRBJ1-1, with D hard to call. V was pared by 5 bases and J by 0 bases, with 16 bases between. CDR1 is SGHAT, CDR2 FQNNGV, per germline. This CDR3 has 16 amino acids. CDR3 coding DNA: TGTGCCAGCAGCCTCGCACCTGCTTCCATGAACACTGAAGCTTTCTTT. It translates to CASSLAPASMNTEAFF.

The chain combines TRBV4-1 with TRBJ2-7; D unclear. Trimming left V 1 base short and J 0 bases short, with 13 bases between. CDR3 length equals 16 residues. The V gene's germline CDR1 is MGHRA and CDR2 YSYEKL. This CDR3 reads CASSQVEAYSSYEQYF. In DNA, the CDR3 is TGCGCCAGCAGCCAAGTGGAAGCGTACAGCTCCTACGAGCAGTACTTC.

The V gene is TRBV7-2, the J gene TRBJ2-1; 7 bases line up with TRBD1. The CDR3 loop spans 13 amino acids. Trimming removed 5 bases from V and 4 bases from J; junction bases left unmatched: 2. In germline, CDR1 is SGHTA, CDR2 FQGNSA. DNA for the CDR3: TGTGCCAGCAGCCTCAGGGGGTACAATGAGCAGTTCTTC. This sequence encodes CASSLRGYNEQFF.

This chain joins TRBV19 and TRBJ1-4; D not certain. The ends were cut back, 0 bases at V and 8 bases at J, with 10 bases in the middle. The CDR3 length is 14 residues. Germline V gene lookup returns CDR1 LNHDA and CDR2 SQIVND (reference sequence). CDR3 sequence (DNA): TGTGCCAGTAGTATAGAAGGACTGGGGGAAAAACTGTTTTTT. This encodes CASSIEGLGEKLFF. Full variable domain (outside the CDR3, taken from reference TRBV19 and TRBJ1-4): DGGITQSPKYLFRKEGQNVTLSCEQNLNHDAMYWYRQDPGQGLRLIYYSQIVNDFQKGDIAEGYSVSREKKESFPLTVTSAQKNPTAFYLCASSIEGLGEKLFFGSGTQLSVL.

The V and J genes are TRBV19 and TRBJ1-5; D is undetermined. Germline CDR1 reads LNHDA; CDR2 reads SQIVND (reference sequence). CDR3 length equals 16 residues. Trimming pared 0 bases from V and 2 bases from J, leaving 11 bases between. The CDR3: CASSIDKGLGNQPQHF. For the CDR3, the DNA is TGTGCCAGTAGTATAGATAAGGGATTAGGCAATCAGCCCCAGCATTTT.

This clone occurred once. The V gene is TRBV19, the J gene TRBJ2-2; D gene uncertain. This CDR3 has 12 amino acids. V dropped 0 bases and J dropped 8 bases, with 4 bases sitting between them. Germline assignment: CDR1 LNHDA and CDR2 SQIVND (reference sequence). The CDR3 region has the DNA TGTGCCAGTAGTATAGATGGGGGGGAGCTGTTTTTT. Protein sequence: CASSIDGGELFF. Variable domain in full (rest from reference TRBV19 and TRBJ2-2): DGGITQSPKYLFRKEGQNVTLSCEQNLNHDAMYWYRQDPGQGLRLIYYSQIVNDFQKGDIAEGYSVSREKKESFPLTVTSAQKNPTAFYLCASSIDGGELFFGEGSRLTVL.

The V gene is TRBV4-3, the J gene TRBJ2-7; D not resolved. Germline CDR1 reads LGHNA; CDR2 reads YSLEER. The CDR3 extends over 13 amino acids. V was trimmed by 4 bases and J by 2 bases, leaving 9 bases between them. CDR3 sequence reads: CASSLATAYEQYF. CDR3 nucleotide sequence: TGCGCCAGCAGCCTGGCCACAGCCTACGAGCAGTACTTC.